The present T cell receptor (beta chain) was sequenced within a study of CD8 T cells in ankylosing spondylitis. Points from the study as a whole: A motif of eight or nine highly homologous TCR beta variants was seen as apparently characteristic of ankylosing spondylitis blood.

V lost 6 bases to trimming and J lost 4 bases, with 18 bases between them. This CDR3 has 15 residues. The V gene's germline CDR1 is WNHNN and CDR2 SYGVQD (reference sequence). TCRdb fed the 5' RACE reads into MiXCR, producing one record per CDR3 protein. The sample holds about 160,000 distinct CDR3 sequences, about 16% seen once. A word on this clonotype: Its antigen is still unknown.

The clonotype was recovered from a male donor with ankylosing spondylitis or in good health (not recorded which). Sequencing was performed on blood, either unsorted or a sorted T cell fraction (not recorded which). The rearrangement links TRBV10-1 to TRBJ1-1, with unresolved D. The DNA of the CDR3 is TGCGCCAGCAGGGCGGGCGCAGGTGAACGCACTGAAGCTTTCTTT. Translating gives CASRAGAGERTEAFF.